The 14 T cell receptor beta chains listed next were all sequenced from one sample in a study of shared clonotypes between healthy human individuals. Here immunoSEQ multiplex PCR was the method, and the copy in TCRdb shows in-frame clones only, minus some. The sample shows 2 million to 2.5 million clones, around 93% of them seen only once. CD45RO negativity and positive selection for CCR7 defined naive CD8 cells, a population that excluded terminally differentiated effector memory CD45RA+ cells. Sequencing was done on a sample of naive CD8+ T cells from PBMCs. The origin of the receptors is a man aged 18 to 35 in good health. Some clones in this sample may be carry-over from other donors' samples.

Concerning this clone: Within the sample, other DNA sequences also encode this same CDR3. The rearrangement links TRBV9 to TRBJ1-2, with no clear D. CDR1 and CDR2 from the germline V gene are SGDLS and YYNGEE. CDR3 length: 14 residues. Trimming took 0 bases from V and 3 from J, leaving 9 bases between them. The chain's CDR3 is CASSVGGQDYGYTF. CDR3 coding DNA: TGTGCCAGCAGCGTAGGTGGGCAGGACTATGGCTACACCTTC.

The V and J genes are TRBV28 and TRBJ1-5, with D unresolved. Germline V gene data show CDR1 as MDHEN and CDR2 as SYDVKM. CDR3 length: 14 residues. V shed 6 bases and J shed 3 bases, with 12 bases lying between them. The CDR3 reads CASSFLALNQPQHF. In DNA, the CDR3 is TGTGCCAGCAGCTTTTTAGCACTCAATCAGCCCCAGCATTTT.

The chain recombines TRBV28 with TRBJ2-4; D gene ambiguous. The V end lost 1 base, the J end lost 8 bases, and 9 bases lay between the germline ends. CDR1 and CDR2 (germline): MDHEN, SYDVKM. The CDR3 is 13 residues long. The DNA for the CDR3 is TGTGCCAGCAGTTTATCCCCGACTCACATTCAGTACTTC. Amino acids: CASSLSPTHIQYF.

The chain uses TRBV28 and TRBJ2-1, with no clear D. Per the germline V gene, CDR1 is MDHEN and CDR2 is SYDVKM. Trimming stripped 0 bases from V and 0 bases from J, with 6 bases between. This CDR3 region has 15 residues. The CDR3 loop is CASSLWMSSYNEQFF. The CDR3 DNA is TGTGCCAGCAGTTTATGGATGAGCTCCTACAATGAGCAGTTCTTC. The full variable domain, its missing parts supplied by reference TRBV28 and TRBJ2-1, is DVKVTQSSRYLVKRTGEKVFLECVQDMDHENMFWYRQDPGLGLRLIYFSYDVKMKEKGDIPEGYSVSREKKERFSLILESASTNQTSMYLCASSLWMSSYNEQFFGPGTRLTVL.

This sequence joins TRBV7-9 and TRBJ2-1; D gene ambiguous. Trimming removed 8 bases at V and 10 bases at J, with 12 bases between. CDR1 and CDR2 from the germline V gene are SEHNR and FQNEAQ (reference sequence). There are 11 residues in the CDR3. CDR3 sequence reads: CASSPTEEQFF. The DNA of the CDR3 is TGTGCCAGCTCCCCCACGGAGGAGCAGTTCTTC.

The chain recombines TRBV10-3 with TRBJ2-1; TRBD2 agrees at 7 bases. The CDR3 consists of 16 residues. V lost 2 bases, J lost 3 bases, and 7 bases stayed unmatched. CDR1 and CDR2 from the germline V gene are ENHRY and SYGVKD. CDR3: CAISETGGSFYNEQFF. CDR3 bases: TGTGCCATCAGTGAGACGGGCGGGAGCTTCTACAATGAGCAGTTCTTC.

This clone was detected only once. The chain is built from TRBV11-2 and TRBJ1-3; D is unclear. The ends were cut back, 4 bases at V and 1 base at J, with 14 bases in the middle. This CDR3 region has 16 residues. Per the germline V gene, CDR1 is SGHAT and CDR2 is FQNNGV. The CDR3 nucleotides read TGTGCCAGCAGCTATGATCCCTCGTTATCTGGAAACACCATATATTTT. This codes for CASSYDPSLSGNTIYF.

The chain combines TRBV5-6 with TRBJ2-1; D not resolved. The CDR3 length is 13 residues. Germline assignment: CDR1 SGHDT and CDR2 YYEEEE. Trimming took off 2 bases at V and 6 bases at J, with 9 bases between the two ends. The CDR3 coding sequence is TGTGCCAGCAGCTTCGGACGGATCAATGAGCAGTTCTTC. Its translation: CASSFGRINEQFF.

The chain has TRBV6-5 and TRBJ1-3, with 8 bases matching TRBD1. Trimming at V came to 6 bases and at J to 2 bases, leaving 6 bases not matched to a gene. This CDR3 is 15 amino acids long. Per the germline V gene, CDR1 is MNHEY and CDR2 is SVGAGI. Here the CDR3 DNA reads TGTGCCAGCAGCCCTACAGGGGGAACTGGAAACACCATATATTTT. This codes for CASSPTGGTGNTIYF.

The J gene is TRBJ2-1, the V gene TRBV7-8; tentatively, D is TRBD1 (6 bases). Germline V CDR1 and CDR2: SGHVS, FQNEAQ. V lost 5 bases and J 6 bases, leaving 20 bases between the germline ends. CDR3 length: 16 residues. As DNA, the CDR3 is TGTGCCAGCAGCCGTTCTACAGGGCGTAGTGCCAATGAGCAGTTCTTC. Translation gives CASSRSTGRSANEQFF.

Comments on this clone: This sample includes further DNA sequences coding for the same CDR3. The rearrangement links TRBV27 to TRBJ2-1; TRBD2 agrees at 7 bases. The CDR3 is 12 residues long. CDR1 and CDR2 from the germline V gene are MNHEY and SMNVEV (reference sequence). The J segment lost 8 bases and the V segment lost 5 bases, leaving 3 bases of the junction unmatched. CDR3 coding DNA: TGTGCCAGCAGTCCGGGGGGACATGAGCAGTTCTTC. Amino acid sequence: CASSPGGHEQFF.

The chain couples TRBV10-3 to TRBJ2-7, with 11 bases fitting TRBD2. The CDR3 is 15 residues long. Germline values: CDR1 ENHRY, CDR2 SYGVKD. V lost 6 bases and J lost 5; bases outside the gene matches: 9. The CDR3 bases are TGTGCCATCAGAGGCACTAGCGGGAGTCCCCACGAGCAGTACTTC. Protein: CAIRGTSGSPHEQYF.

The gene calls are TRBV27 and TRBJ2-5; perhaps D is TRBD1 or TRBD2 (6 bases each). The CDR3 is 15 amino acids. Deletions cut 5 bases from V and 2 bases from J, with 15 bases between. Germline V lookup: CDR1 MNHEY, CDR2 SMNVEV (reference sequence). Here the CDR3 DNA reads TGTGCCAGCAGTACAGGGACTGGGCTACAAGAGACCCAGTACTTC. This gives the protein CASSTGTGLQETQYF.

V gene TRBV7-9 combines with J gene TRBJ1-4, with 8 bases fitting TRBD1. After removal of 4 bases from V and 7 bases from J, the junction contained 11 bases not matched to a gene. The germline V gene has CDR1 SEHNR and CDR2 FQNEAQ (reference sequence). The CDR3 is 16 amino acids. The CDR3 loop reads CASSSNQGAQGEKLFF. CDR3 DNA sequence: TGTGCCAGCAGCTCGAACCAGGGGGCACAGGGTGAAAAACTGTTTTTT.